This TCR beta chain was sequenced in a study of OX40 agonist ivuxolimab in advanced cancers. This clone appeared a single time. Its specificity is unknown. The protocol was immunoSEQ multiplex PCR, while the TCRdb copy is restricted to in-frame clones and leaves out a portion. The table includes about 60,000 clones, more than 70% detected once. Study outcomes and limitations: Low normalized clonal expansion also occurred in some nonresponding patients. Averaged across samples, CD8+ T cells carried more expanded clones than CD4+ did.

CDR1 is GTSNPN and CDR2 is SVGIG in the germline V gene (reference sequence). The CDR3 spans 15 residues. V was trimmed by 0 bases and J by 6 bases, leaving 15 bases between them. This sample comprised CD4+ or CD8+ T cells sorted from blood, obtained in a trial of the OX40 agonist ivuxolimab. The clonotype comes from an adult with an advanced solid tumor such as melanoma, head and neck, liver or kidney cancer. The chain is built from TRBV30 and TRBJ2-1, with D possibly being TRBD2 (6 bases). The CDR3 reads CAWSVGGGKVNEQFF. The CDR3 bases are TGTGCCTGGAGTGTTGGAGGCGGGAAAGTCAATGAGCAGTTCTTC.